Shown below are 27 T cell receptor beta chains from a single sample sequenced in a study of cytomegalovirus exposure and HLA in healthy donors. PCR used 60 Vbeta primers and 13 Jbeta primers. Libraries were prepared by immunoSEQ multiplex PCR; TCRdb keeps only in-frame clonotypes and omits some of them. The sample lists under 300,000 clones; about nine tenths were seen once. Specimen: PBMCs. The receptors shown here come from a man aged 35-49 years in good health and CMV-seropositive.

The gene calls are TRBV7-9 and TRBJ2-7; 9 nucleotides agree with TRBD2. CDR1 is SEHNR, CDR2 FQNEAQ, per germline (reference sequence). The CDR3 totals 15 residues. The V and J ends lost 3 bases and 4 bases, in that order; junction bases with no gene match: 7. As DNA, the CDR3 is TGTGCCAGCAGCTTTATGGTAGCGGGAGTATACGAGCAGTACTTC. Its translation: CASSFMVAGVYEQYF.

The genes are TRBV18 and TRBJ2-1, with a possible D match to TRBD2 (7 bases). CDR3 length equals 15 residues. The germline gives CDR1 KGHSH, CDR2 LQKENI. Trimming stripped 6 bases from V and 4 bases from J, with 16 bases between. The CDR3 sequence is CASSGGQGRYNEQFF. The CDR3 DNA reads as TGTGCCAGCTCGGGGGGGCAGGGCCGGTACAATGAGCAGTTCTTC.

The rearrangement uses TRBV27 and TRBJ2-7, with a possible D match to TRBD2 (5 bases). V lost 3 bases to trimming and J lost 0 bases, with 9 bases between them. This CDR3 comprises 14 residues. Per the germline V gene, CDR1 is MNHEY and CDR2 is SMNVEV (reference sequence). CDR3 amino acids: CASSFGVSSYEQYF. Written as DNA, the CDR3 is TGTGCCAGCAGTTTCGGGGTCTCCTCCTACGAGCAGTACTTC.

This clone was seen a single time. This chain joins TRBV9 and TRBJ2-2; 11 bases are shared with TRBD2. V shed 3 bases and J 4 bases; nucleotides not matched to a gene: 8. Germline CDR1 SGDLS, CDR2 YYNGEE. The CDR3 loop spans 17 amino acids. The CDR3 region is CASSDPGLAGFTGELFF. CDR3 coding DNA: TGTGCCAGCAGCGACCCCGGACTAGCGGGCTTCACCGGGGAGCTGTTTTTT. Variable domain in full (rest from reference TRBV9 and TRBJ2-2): DSGVTQTPKHLITATGQRVTLRCSPRSGDLSVYWYQQSLDQGLQFLIQYYNGEERAKGNILERFSAQQFPDLHSELNLSSLELGDSALYFCASSDPGLAGFTGELFFGEGSRLTVL.

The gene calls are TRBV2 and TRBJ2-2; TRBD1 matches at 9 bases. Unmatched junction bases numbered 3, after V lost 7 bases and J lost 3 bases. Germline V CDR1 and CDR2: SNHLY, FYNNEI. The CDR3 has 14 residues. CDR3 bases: TGTGCCAGCATGAGACAGGGGGACACCGGGGAGCTGTTTTTT. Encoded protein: CASMRQGDTGELFF.

DNA of the CDR3: TGTGCCAGCAGCTTAGGACCCGGGGTTGTCAATGAGCAGTTCTTC. Encoded protein: CASSLGPGVVNEQFF. The chain has TRBV7-6 and TRBJ2-1, with a tentative D call TRBD2 (5 bases). The ends were cut back, 1 base at V and 6 bases at J, with 13 bases in the middle. CDR1 is SGHVS, CDR2 FNYEAQ, per germline. This CDR3 comprises 15 residues.

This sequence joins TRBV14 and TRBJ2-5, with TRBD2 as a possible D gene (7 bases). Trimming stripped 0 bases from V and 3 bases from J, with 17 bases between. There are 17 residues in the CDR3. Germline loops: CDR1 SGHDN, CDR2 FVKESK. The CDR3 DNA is TGTGCCAGCAGCCAAGAACGGGGGGCGCCCCTTAAAGAGACCCAGTACTTC. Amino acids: CASSQERGAPLKETQYF.

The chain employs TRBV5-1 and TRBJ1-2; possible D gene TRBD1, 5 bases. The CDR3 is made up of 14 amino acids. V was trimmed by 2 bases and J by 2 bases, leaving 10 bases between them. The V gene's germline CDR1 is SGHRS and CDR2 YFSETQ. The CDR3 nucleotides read TGCGCCAGCAGCTTTGCCAGGGCGAACTATGGCTACACCTTC. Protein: CASSFARANYGYTF.

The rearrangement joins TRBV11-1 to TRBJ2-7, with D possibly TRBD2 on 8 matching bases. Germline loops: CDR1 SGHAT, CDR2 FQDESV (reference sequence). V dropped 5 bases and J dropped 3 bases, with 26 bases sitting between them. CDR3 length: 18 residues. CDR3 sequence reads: CASSPARGRAGAFYEQYF. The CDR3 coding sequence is TGTGCCAGCAGCCCAGCTAGGGGGCGAGCGGGAGCCTTCTACGAGCAGTACTTC.

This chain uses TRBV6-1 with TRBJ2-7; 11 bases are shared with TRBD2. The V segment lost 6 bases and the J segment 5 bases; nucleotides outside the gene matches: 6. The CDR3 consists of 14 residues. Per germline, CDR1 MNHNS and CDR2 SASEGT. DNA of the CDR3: TGTGCCAGCAGCCCGACTAGCGGGATGAACGAGCAGTACTTC. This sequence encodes CASSPTSGMNEQYF.

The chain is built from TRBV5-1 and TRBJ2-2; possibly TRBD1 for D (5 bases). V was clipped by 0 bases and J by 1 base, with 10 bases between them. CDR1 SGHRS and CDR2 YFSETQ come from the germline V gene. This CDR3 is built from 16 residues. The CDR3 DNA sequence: TGCGCCAGCAGCTTGGTAGGCAGGGAGAACACCGGGGAGCTGTTTTTT. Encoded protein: CASSLVGRENTGELFF.

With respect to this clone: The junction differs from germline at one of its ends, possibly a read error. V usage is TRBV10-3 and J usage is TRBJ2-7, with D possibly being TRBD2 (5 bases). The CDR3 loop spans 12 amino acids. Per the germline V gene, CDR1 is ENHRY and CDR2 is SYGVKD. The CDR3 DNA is TGTGCCAGCAGTCCGGGGTCCTACGAGCAGTACTTC. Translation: CASSPGSYEQYF.

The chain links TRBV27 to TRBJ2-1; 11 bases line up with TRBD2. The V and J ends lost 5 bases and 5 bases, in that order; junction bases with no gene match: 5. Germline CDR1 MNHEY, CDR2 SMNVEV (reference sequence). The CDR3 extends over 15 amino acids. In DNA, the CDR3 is TGTGCCAGCAGTATGACTAGCGGGACCCACAATGAGCAGTTCTTC. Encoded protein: CASSMTSGTHNEQFF.

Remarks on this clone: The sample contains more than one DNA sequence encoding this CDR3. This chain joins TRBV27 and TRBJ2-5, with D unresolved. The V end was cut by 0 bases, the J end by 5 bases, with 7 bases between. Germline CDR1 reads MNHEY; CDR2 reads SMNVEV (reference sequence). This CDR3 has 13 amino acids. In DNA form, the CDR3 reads TGTGCCAGCAGTTTATCGACCGGGGAGACCCAGTACTTC. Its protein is CASSLSTGETQYF.

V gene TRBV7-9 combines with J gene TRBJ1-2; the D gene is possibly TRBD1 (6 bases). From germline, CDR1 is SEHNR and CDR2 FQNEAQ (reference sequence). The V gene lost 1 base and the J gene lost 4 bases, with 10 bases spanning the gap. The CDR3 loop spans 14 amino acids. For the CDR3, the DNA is TGTGCCAGCAGCTTAGGGACAGATGCCTATGGCTACACCTTC. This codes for CASSLGTDAYGYTF. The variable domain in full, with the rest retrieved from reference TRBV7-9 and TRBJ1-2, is DTGVSQNPRHKITKRGQNVTFRCDPISEHNRLYWYRQTLGQGPEFLTYFQNEAQLEKSRLLSDRFSAERPKGSFSTLEIQRTEQGDSAMYLCASSLGTDAYGYTFGSGTRLTVV.

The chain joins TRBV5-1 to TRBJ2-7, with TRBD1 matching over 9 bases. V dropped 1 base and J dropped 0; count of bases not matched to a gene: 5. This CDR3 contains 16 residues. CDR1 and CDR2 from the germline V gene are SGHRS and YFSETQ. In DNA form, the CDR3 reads TGCGCCAGCAGCTTGTCGACAGGGGGAAGCTCCTACGAGCAGTACTTC. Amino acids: CASSLSTGGSSYEQYF.

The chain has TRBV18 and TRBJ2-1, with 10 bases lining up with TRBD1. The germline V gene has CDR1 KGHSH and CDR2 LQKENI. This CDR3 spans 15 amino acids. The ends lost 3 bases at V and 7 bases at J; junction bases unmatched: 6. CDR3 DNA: TGTGCCAGCTCACCCCCGGGACAGGGGATAAATGAGCAGTTCTTC. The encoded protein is CASSPPGQGINEQFF.

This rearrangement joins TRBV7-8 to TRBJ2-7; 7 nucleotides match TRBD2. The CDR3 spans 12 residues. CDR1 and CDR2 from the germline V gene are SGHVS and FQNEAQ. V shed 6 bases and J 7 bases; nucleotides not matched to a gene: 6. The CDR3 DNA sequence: TGTGCCAGCAGTTGGGGGAGGGGTGAGCAGTACTTC. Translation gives CASSWGRGEQYF.

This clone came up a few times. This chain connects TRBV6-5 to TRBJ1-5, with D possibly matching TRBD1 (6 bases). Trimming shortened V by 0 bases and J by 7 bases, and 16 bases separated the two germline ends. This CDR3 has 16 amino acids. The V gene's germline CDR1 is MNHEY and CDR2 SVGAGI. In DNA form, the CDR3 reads TGTGCCAGCAGTTACTCGAGACAGGCTGTTGGACAGCCCCAGCATTTT. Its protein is CASSYSRQAVGQPQHF.

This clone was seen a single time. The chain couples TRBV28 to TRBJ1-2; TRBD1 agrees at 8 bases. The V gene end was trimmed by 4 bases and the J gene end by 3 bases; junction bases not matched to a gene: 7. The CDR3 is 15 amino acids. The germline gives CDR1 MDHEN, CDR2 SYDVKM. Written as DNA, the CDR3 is TGTGCCAGCAGTTCGCAGGGGGCTGGGTACTATGGCTACACCTTC. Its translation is CASSSQGAGYYGYTF.

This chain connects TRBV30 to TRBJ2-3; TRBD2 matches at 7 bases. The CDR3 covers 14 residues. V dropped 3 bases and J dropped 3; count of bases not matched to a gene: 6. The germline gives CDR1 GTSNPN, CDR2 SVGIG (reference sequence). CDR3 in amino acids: CAWSGGRVTDTQYF. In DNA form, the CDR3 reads TGTGCCTGGAGCGGGGGGAGAGTGACAGATACGCAGTATTTT.

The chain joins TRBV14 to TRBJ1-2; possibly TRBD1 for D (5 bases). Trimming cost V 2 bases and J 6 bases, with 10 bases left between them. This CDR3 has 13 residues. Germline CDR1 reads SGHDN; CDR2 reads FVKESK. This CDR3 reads CASSQNQGDGYTF. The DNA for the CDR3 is TGTGCCAGCAGCCAAAATCAGGGTGATGGCTACACCTTC.

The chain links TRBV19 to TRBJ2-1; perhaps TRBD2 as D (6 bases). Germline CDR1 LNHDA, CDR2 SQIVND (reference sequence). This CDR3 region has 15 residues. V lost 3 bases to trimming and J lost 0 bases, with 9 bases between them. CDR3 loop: CASSIGGVSYNEQFF. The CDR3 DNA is TGTGCCAGTAGTATTGGCGGGGTCTCCTACAATGAGCAGTTCTTC.

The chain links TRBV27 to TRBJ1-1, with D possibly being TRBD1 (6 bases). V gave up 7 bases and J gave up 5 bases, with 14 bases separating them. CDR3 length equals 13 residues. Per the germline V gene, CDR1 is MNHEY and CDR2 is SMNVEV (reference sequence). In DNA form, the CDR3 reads TGTGCCAGCACCAGCAGGGGAAGTACTGAAGCTTTCTTT. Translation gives CASTSRGSTEAFF.

CDR3: CASSGRVGYGGNEQFF. The CDR3 nucleotides are TGTGCCAGCAGTGGCCGAGTGGGTTACGGCGGCAATGAGCAGTTCTTC. The V and J genes are TRBV2 and TRBJ2-1; D is unresolved. The ends were cut back, 4 bases at V and 6 bases at J, with 19 bases in the middle. This CDR3 spans 16 amino acids. The V gene's germline CDR1 is SNHLY and CDR2 FYNNEI.

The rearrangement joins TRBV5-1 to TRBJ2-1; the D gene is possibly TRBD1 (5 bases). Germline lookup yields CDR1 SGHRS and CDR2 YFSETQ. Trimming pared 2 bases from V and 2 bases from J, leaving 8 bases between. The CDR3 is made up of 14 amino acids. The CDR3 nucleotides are TGCGCCAGCAGCTTCCAGGGAACCTACAATGAGCAGTTCTTC. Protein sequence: CASSFQGTYNEQFF.

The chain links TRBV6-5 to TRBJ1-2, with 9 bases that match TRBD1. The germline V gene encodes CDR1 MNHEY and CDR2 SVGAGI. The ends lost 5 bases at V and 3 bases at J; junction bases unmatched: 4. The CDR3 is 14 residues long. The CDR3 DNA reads TGTGCCAGCAGTGACAGGGGGAGGTACTATGGCTACACCTTC. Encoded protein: CASSDRGRYYGYTF.